This paragraph covers one TCR beta chain sequence. No antigen is known for it. Germline CDR1 and CDR2: SGHDT and YYEEEE. The ends lost 4 bases at V and 2 bases at J; junction bases unmatched: 12. This CDR3 is 17 amino acids long. Amplification used 60 Vbeta primers and 13 Jbeta primers. The method was immunoSEQ multiplex PCR; TCRdb's version includes in-frame clones alone and lacks a portion of them. Of 140,000 or so clones detected, over 75% appear once; the ten largest clones hold 1.5% to 2%. These data are taken from a study of cytomegalovirus exposure and HLA in healthy donors. Study information: Earlier sequencing of 150 million to 200 million T cells yielded under 120 million unique TCR beta sequences.

Study observations and caveats: CMV serostatus was the sole immune exposure information available. In vitro checks showed that a few CMV-associated chains really do target CMV antigens. An analysis done earlier found most TCR beta V segments productive about 90% or about 30% of the time.

This chain joins TRBV5-6 and TRBJ1-2, with 9 bases identical to TRBD1. This receptor was obtained from a woman in her twenties or thirties in good health and CMV-seronegative. The sample comprised PBMCs. CDR3 amino acids: CASSRDLQGALNYGYTF. The DNA of the CDR3 is TGTGCCAGCAGCCGGGACTTACAGGGGGCGTTGAACTATGGCTACACCTTC.